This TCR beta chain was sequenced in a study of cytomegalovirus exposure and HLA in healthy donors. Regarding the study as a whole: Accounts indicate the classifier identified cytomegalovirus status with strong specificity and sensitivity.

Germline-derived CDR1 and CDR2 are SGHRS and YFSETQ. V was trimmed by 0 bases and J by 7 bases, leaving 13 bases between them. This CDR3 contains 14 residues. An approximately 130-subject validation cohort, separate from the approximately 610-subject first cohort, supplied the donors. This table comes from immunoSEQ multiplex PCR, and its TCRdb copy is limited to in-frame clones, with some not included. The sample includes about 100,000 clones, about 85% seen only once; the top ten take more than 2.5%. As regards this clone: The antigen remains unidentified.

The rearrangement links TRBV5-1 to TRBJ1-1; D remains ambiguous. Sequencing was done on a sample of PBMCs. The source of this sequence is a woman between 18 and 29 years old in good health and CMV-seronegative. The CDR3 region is CASSLVSGLGEAFF. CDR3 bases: TGCGCCAGCAGCTTGGTTTCAGGTCTGGGTGAAGCTTTCTTT.